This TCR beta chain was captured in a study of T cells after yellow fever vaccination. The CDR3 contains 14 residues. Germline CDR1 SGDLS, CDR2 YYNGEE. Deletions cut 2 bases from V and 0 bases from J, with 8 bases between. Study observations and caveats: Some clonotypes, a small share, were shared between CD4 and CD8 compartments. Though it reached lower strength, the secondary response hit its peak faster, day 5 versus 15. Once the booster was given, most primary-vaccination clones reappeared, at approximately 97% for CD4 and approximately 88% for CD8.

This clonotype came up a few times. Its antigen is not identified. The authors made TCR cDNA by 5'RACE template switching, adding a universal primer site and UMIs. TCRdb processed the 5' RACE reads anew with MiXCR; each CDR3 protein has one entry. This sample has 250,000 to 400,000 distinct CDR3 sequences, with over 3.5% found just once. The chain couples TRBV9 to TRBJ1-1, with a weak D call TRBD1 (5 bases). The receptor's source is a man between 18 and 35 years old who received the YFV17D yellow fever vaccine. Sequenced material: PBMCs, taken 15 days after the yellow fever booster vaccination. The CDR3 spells CASSVGHMNTEAFF. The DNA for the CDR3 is TGTGCCAGCAGCGTTGGACACATGAACACTGAAGCTTTCTTT.